Presented here are 31 T cell receptor beta chains from one specimen sequenced in a study of blood T cell repertoires in COVID-19. Clones were sequenced by immunoSEQ multiplex PCR, and TCRdb holds only the in-frame ones, with some missing. The table records approximately 150,000 clones, around 84% of them present only once. Sample: PBMCs or T cells enriched from blood (not recorded which). The receptors originated from a man in his fifties who had recovered from COVID-19.

This chain joins TRBV18 and TRBJ2-3, with TRBD2 identical over 8 bases. With 1 base clipped from V and 3 bases from J, the junction kept 3 bases outside the gene matches. The germline V gene has CDR1 KGHSH and CDR2 LQKENI. The CDR3 totals 15 residues. The CDR3 nucleotides are TGTGCCAGCTCACCACTCGCTAGCGGGACAGATACGCAGTATTTT. It codes for CASSPLASGTDTQYF.

This clone was recorded a few times. The V gene is TRBV5-1, the J gene TRBJ2-3, with a possible D match to TRBD1 (7 bases). The germline CDR1 and CDR2 sequences are SGHRS and YFSETQ. V lost 0 bases and J lost 1, with 12 bases in between. The CDR3 runs to 16 residues. CDR3: CASSLGQGGGTDTQYF. CDR3 nucleotides: TGCGCCAGCAGCTTGGGTCAGGGGGGTGGCACAGATACGCAGTATTTT.

The chain carries TRBV9 and TRBJ1-6; the match to TRBD1 covers 7 bases. Germline trimming cut 3 bases from V and 9 bases from J; bases unmatched to any gene: 6. This CDR3 spans 14 amino acids. Germline CDR1 SGDLS, CDR2 YYNGEE. In nucleotides, the CDR3 is TGTGCCAGCAGCGGACGACAGGGAAGTTCACCCCTCCACTTT. Residues: CASSGRQGSSPLHF.

V is TRBV19 and J is TRBJ2-7, with 8 bases that match TRBD1. Trimming removed 5 bases from V and 5 bases from J; junction bases left unmatched: 8. CDR1 is LNHDA and CDR2 is SQIVND in the germline V gene (reference sequence). The CDR3 length is 14 residues. The CDR3 sequence is CASSPRQGTHEQYF. CDR3 DNA sequence: TGTGCCAGTAGTCCGCGACAGGGGACCCACGAGCAGTACTTC. The full variable domain, completed using reference TRBV19 and TRBJ2-7, is DGGITQSPKYLFRKEGQNVTLSCEQNLNHDAMYWYRQDPGQGLRLIYYSQIVNDFQKGDIAEGYSVSREKKESFPLTVTSAQKNPTAFYLCASSPRQGTHEQYFGPGTRLTVT.

J is TRBJ2-2 and V is TRBV19, with TRBD1 matching over 8 bases. The V gene's germline CDR1 is LNHDA and CDR2 SQIVND (reference sequence). CDR3 length equals 16 residues. V lost 0 bases, J lost 8 bases, and 8 bases stayed unmatched. The chain's CDR3 is CASSIEGTGRKGELFF. For the CDR3, the DNA is TGTGCCAGTAGTATAGAAGGGACAGGACGGAAAGGGGAGCTGTTTTTT.

J is TRBJ1-1 and V is TRBV28; TRBD1 agrees at 12 bases. The CDR3 is 14 amino acids. CDR1 is MDHEN and CDR2 is SYDVKM in the germline V gene. Trimming at V came to 5 bases and at J to 6 bases, leaving 4 bases not matched to a gene. The CDR3 nucleotides are TGTGCCAGCAGTGGGACAGGGGGCGACTCTGAAGCTTTCTTT. This encodes CASSGTGGDSEAFF.

The chain is built from TRBV6-6 and TRBJ2-5, with 7 bases aligning to TRBD1. Germline loops: CDR1 MNHNY, CDR2 SVGAGI (reference sequence). This CDR3 has 17 amino acids. V was clipped by 5 bases and J by 1 base; unmatched bases: 13. The chain's CDR3 is CASSPLTGKGRQETQYF. CDR3 DNA sequence: TGTGCCAGCAGTCCCTTGACAGGGAAAGGTCGCCAAGAGACCCAGTACTTC.

This sequence joins TRBV28 and TRBJ2-5, with a weak D call TRBD1 (7 bases). The germline CDR1 and CDR2 sequences are MDHEN and SYDVKM. The CDR3 length is 14 residues. V lost 8 bases, J lost 5 bases, and 18 bases lay in between. The CDR3 protein is CASRTQGGLETQYF. The CDR3, as DNA: TGTGCCAGCCGAACCCAGGGGGGCCTGGAGACCCAGTACTTC.

The chain couples TRBV28 to TRBJ1-2; 8 bases match TRBD1. Germline V gives CDR1 MDHEN, CDR2 SYDVKM. This CDR3 contains 15 residues. V trimming: 4 bases; J trimming: 9 bases; junction bases outside the gene matches: 13. The CDR3 protein is CASSSQGALTDSYTF. In nucleotides, the CDR3 is TGTGCCAGCAGTTCCCAGGGGGCGCTTACGGACAGCTACACCTTC.

The gene calls are TRBV13 and TRBJ1-1; TRBD1 is a possible D gene (5 bases). CDR3 length: 13 amino acids. Germline V CDR1 and CDR2: PRHDT, FYEKMQ (reference sequence). Trimming took off 3 bases at V and 1 base at J, with 6 bases between the two ends. CDR3 region: CASSLGGNTEAFF. In DNA form, the CDR3 reads TGTGCCAGCAGCTTGGGGGGGAACACTGAAGCTTTCTTT.

The chain has TRBV19 and TRBJ1-1; 8 nucleotides agree with TRBD1. The ends lost 4 bases at V and 4 bases at J; junction bases unmatched: 8. This CDR3 spans 15 amino acids. In germline, CDR1 is LNHDA, CDR2 SQIVND (reference sequence). CDR3 region: CASSTQTGAGTEAFF. The CDR3 coding sequence is TGTGCCAGTAGTACCCAGACAGGGGCTGGCACTGAAGCTTTCTTT.

This clone was detected only a few times. Other DNA sequences of this sample code for an identical CDR3. Here the CDR3 reads CASSPRTNEQYF. The CDR3 nucleotides read TGTGCCAGCAGCCCCCGGACAAACGAGCAGTACTTC. The rearrangement links TRBV3-1 (or the pseudogene TRBV3-2) to TRBJ2-7; D is possibly TRBD1 (5 bases). The CDR3 length is 12 residues. Trimming left V 4 bases short and J 5 bases short, with 9 bases between. Germline CDR1 is LGHDT and CDR2 is YNNKEL (reference sequence).

The chain has TRBV6-2 or TRBV6-3 and TRBJ2-4, with TRBD1 matching over 8 bases. The V gene's germline CDR1 is MNHEY and CDR2 SVGEGT. The CDR3 loop spans 17 amino acids. V was pared by 5 bases and J by 0 bases, with 9 bases of the junction left unmatched. The DNA for the CDR3 is TGTGCCAGCAGTAGGACAGGGCTTACTCTAGCCAAAAACATTCAGTACTTC. Translated, it gives CASSRTGLTLAKNIQYF.

This rearrangement joins TRBV5-4 to TRBJ2-1; D gene uncertain. V lost 4 bases and J 1 base, leaving 6 bases between the germline ends. The germline gives CDR1 SGHNT, CDR2 YYREEE (reference sequence). The CDR3 sequence is 13 residues long. This chain's CDR3 is CASSPASYNEQFF. CDR3 DNA sequence: TGTGCCAGCAGCCCCGCGTCCTACAATGAGCAGTTCTTC.

This chain joins TRBV6-5 and TRBJ1-5; 7 positions agree with TRBD1. Germline loops: CDR1 MNHEY, CDR2 SVGAGI. The V gene end was trimmed by 5 bases and the J gene end by 3 bases; junction bases not matched to a gene: 7. The CDR3 contains 15 residues. In DNA form, the CDR3 reads TGTGCCAGCAGTCTAGGGGACAGCAACAATCAGCCCCAGCATTTT. Residues: CASSLGDSNNQPQHF.

The rearrangement joins TRBV4-1 to TRBJ2-3, with 7 bases identical to TRBD2. Trimming at V came to 4 bases and at J to 6 bases, leaving 10 bases not matched to a gene. Germline V gene sequence: CDR1 MGHRA, CDR2 YSYEKL. The CDR3 spans 15 residues. CDR3 region: CASSLSSYSGDTQYF. The CDR3 DNA is TGCGCCAGCAGCCTAAGTTCGTATAGCGGGGATACGCAGTATTTT.

The chain employs TRBV7-9 and TRBJ1-5, with TRBD1 identical over 9 bases. Trimming cost V 1 base and J 0 bases; bases outside gene matches: 7. Germline V CDR1 and CDR2: SEHNR, FQNEAQ (reference sequence). This CDR3 contains 18 residues. CDR3 sequence (DNA): TGTGCCAGCAGCTTAGAGACAGGGGGTGGAATTAGCAATCAGCCCCAGCATTTT. This sequence encodes CASSLETGGGISNQPQHF.

V is TRBV2 and J is TRBJ1-1; a possible D gene is TRBD1 (5 bases). Germline V gene sequence: CDR1 SNHLY, CDR2 FYNNEI. The CDR3 runs to 15 residues. V lost 9 bases, J lost 7 bases, and 24 bases lay in between. CDR3 in amino acids: CASKTANAQGSEAFF. CDR3 DNA: TGTGCCAGTAAGACAGCAAACGCTCAGGGTAGTGAAGCTTTCTTT.

The rearrangement uses TRBV7-2 and TRBJ1-5; the D gene is possibly TRBD1 (5 bases). The CDR3 covers 15 residues. Per germline, CDR1 SGHTA and CDR2 FQGNSA. The ends were cut back, 3 bases at V and 0 bases at J, with 9 bases in the middle. The CDR3 DNA follows: TGTGCCAGCAGCTTTTGGGGGGATAGCAATCAGCCCCAGCATTTT. This sequence encodes CASSFWGDSNQPQHF.

The chain couples TRBV6-1 to TRBJ2-2; D may be TRBD2 (5 bases). V lost 5 bases and J lost 1, with 8 bases in between. The CDR3 loop spans 14 amino acids. From germline, CDR1 is MNHNS and CDR2 SASEGT. Here the CDR3 reads CASSYRENTGELFF. The DNA of the CDR3 is TGTGCCAGCAGTTATCGGGAGAACACCGGGGAGCTGTTTTTT.

As for this clone: The sample carries other DNA sequences with the same CDR3. The V gene is TRBV5-1, the J gene TRBJ2-7, with a tentative D call TRBD2 (7 bases). The V end was cut by 4 bases, the J end by 2 bases, with 10 bases between. This CDR3 has 13 amino acids. The germline gives CDR1 SGHRS, CDR2 YFSETQ. CDR3 coding DNA: TGCGCCAGCAGCGGCGGGGGCACCTACGAGCAGTACTTC. This codes for CASSGGGTYEQYF.

The table lists this clone with a few counts. The rearrangement joins TRBV2 to TRBJ1-1; 8 bases fit TRBD1. V lost 2 bases and J lost 3; bases outside the gene matches: 2. Germline values: CDR1 SNHLY, CDR2 FYNNEI. The CDR3 has 14 amino acids. CDR3 sequence: CASSERTGHTEAFF. The CDR3 nucleotides read TGTGCCAGCAGTGAAAGGACAGGGCACACTGAAGCTTTCTTT.

The chain has TRBV5-1 and TRBJ1-2, with D perhaps matching TRBD1 (6 bases). Trimming pared 0 bases from V and 5 bases from J, leaving 11 bases between. Germline-derived CDR1 and CDR2 are SGHRS and YFSETQ. The CDR3 length is 14 residues. CDR3 nucleotides: TGCGCCAGCAGCTTGGATCAGGGGTCGTATGGCTACACCTTC. Amino acid sequence: CASSLDQGSYGYTF.

The gene calls are TRBV11-3 and TRBJ2-3, with 8 bases that match TRBD2. The junction had 5 bases not matched to a gene; V was cut back by 1 base and J by 2 bases. This CDR3 has 16 amino acids. CDR1 and CDR2 (germline): SGHNT, YENEEA. CDR3 in DNA: TGTGCCAGCAGCTTAGGAAACGGGGGGGCCACAGATACGCAGTATTTT. This gives the protein CASSLGNGGATDTQYF.

This chain connects TRBV18 to TRBJ2-5; 7 nucleotides align to TRBD1. The length of the CDR3 is 15 residues. Germline loops: CDR1 KGHSH, CDR2 LQKENI. Germline trimming cut 5 bases from V and 4 bases from J; bases unmatched to any gene: 10. Here the CDR3 DNA reads TGTGCCAGCTCATCCACAGGGGTCCGGGCAGAGACCCAGTACTTC. Translating it yields CASSSTGVRAETQYF.

This clone was detected only once. The V and J genes are TRBV28 and TRBJ1-5; D is uncertain. V was pared by 5 bases and J by 5 bases, with 13 bases between. Looked up from germline, CDR1 is MDHEN and CDR2 is SYDVKM. CDR3 size: 14 residues. CDR3: CASSPGSHDQPQHF. The CDR3 region has the DNA TGTGCCAGCAGTCCCGGGAGCCACGATCAGCCCCAGCATTTT.

This clone was observed a few times. The V and J genes are TRBV2 and TRBJ1-4, with no clear D. Germline values: CDR1 SNHLY, CDR2 FYNNEI. The ends were cut back, 8 bases at V and 6 bases at J, with 13 bases in the middle. The CDR3 is 13 amino acids. Here the CDR3 DNA reads TGTGCCAGCTCCCGTGGGCCGGATGAAAAACTGTTTTTT. Translating it yields CASSRGPDEKLFF. Looking up the rest from reference TRBV2 and TRBJ1-4 gives the full variable domain: EPEVTQTPSHQVTQMGQEVILRCVPISNHLYFYWYRQILGQKVEFLVSFYNNEISEKSEIFDDQFSVERPDGSNFTLKIRSTKLEDSAMYFCASSRGPDEKLFFGSGTQLSVL.

This clone was found once. The chain has TRBV5-1 and TRBJ1-1; the D gene is possibly TRBD1 (5 bases). V was trimmed by 1 base and J by 5 bases, leaving 12 bases between them. The CDR3 runs to 14 residues. The V gene's germline CDR1 is SGHRS and CDR2 YFSETQ. Here the CDR3 reads CASSLRGLETEAFF. The CDR3 region has the DNA TGCGCCAGCAGCTTGCGGGGACTGGAGACTGAAGCTTTCTTT.

V gene TRBV4-1 combines with J gene TRBJ2-7; possible D gene TRBD1, 6 bases. The CDR3 loop spans 17 amino acids. The germline V gene encodes CDR1 MGHRA and CDR2 YSYEKL. The V end was cut by 2 bases, the J end by 0 bases, with 17 bases between. Here the CDR3 DNA reads TGCGCCAGCAGCCAACATCGTGGAACAGGGAGCTCCTACGAGCAGTACTTC. Amino acids: CASSQHRGTGSSYEQYF.

V is TRBV6-5 and J is TRBJ1-1; D not resolved. The germline gives CDR1 MNHEY, CDR2 SVGAGI. CDR3 length: 15 residues. Trimming left V 3 bases short and J 0 bases short, with 11 bases between. CDR3 sequence reads: CASSYSEVMNTEAFF. DNA of the CDR3: TGTGCCAGCAGTTATAGTGAGGTGATGAACACTGAAGCTTTCTTT.

The rearrangement links TRBV27 to TRBJ2-1, with 12 bases aligning to TRBD2. V was clipped by 1 base and J by 12 bases; unmatched bases: 7. CDR1 and CDR2 from the germline V gene are MNHEY and SMNVEV (reference sequence). This CDR3 is built from 15 residues. CDR3 in amino acids: CASSLYSSGGERQFF. The CDR3 DNA sequence: TGTGCCAGCAGTTTATACTCTAGCGGGGGGGAAAGGCAGTTCTTC.